This T cell receptor (beta chain) emerged from a study of T cells in localized non-small cell lung cancer. Notes on the study in general: Detection in adjacent lung was observed for a median about 56 of the top 100 tumor clones. Greater T cell density in blood accompanied longer overall survival. Sequencing, confined to only one tumor region, leaves heterogeneity possible.

Sequenced by immunoSEQ multiplex PCR; TCRdb stores in-frame clones only, minus some. Of some 2,000 clones in the sample, 40% to 55% were seen once. Only a few counts were recorded for this clone. Its target is unknown. The CDR3 is 14 amino acids. The germline V gene has CDR1 SGHNT and CDR2 YENEEA. V lost 6 bases and J lost 3, with 11 bases in between. The J gene is TRBJ2-2, the V gene TRBV11-3, with a possible D match to TRBD1 (6 bases). Material: lung tumor tissue, obtained before any cancer treatment. This sequence was found in a male donor older than 55 with stage II lung adenocarcinoma. This chain's CDR3 is CASSLQGYTGELFF. DNA for the CDR3: TGTGCCAGCAGTTTACAGGGTTACACCGGGGAGCTGTTTTTT.